The TCR beta chain described here comes from a study of regulatory T cells in long-lasting Graves disease. Study-level background: Positivity for TSH receptor antibodies plus over 5 years of antithyroid drugs meant persistent Graves' disease.

Combining iRepertoire HTBI primers with Arm-PCR of CDR3 regions, the authors built TCR beta libraries. TCRdb reanalysed the multiplex PCR reads using MiXCR and keeps one entry per CDR3 protein. This sample has some 450,000 distinct CDR3 sequences, with roughly a quarter found just once. Time point described: persistent/refractory GD, antithyroid drugs over 5 years with positive TRAb. The TCR library was made from RNA that had been extracted from PBMCs in TRIzol. An endocrinology department located in Xi'an, China, was where the patients came from. An approximately 9-milliliter sample of peripheral blood was drawn into EDTA tubes. Unmatched junction bases numbered 8, after V lost 4 bases and J lost 6 bases. Germline CDR1 reads SEHNR; CDR2 reads FQNEAQ (reference sequence). The CDR3 is made up of 15 amino acids.

The chain links TRBV7-9 to TRBJ2-1; 8 bases align to TRBD1. The receptor comes from a female donor with Graves disease. Sample: peripheral blood mononuclear cells (PBMCs), taken when the disease was refractory, from a patient treated with antithyroid drugs. This chain's CDR3 is CASSSDRGGLNEQFF. The CDR3 DNA follows: TGTGCCAGCAGCTCCGACAGGGGAGGCCTCAATGAGCAGTTCTTC.